These 20 T cell receptor beta chains were sequenced from one sample in a study of persistence of HIV-infected CD4 T cells. For these TCRs, the target antigens are not known. Sequencing used immunoSEQ version 4 in survey mode. The data were produced by immunoSEQ multiplex PCR, yet TCRdb's version contains in-frame clones alone and is incomplete. The sample carries about 40,000 clones, approximately 80% recorded once. Cells were stimulated with overlapping HIV-1 Gag 15-mer peptides. Sorted nonresponding memory CD4+ T cells were CD40L-negative, CD69-negative, CD45RO-high. Here the sequenced sample was CD4+ T cells sorted from PBMCs after approximately 20-hour stimulation, taken from a patient who received antiretroviral therapy. The receptors were sampled from an adult man with HIV who was CMV-seropositive.

V is TRBV27 and J is TRBJ1-2; 7 positions match TRBD1. CDR3 length: 16 residues. Germline V gene sequence: CDR1 MNHEY, CDR2 SMNVEV (reference sequence). With V trimmed by 4 bases and J by 0 bases, 8 bases remained unmatched. CDR3 residues: CASSSDHRGANYGYTF. Written as DNA, the CDR3 is TGTGCCAGCAGTTCCGATCACAGGGGAGCTAACTATGGCTACACCTTC.

This clone was recorded only once. This chain uses TRBV10-3 with TRBJ1-5; 8 bases agree with TRBD1. The V and J ends lost 10 bases and 5 bases, in that order; junction bases with no gene match: 10. The germline gives CDR1 ENHRY, CDR2 SYGVKD. The CDR3 consists of 14 residues. The CDR3 DNA reads as TGTGCCAGCAAGACAGGGGAAGGCGATCAGCCCCAGCATTTT. Translation gives CASKTGEGDQPQHF.

This chain connects TRBV10-3 to TRBJ2-5; D remains ambiguous. V was cut by 4 bases and J by 0 bases, with 9 bases left in between. CDR3 length equals 14 residues. Germline assignment: CDR1 ENHRY and CDR2 SYGVKD. The CDR3 nucleotides read TGTGCCATCAGTGTTTCACTGTACCAAGAGACCCAGTACTTC. It yields the protein CAISVSLYQETQYF.

The V call is TRBV30, the J call TRBJ2-1; a possible D gene is TRBD1 (5 bases). V dropped 3 bases and J dropped 12 bases, with 12 bases sitting between them. The CDR3 runs to 11 residues. CDR1 and CDR2 from the germline V gene are GTSNPN and SVGIG (reference sequence). CDR3 DNA: TGTGCCTGGAGAAAAGGGGTTGGGCAGTTCTTC. Translation gives CAWRKGVGQFF.

This chain connects TRBV29-1 to TRBJ1-2; 10 nucleotides align to TRBD1. The CDR3 has 12 residues. The germline gives CDR1 SQVTM, CDR2 ANQGSEA. Trimming took 7 bases from V and 6 from J; bases not matched to a gene: 5. Written as DNA, the CDR3 is TGCAGCGGCGGGACAGGGGCGGATGGCTACACCTTC. It translates to CSGGTGADGYTF.

The chain combines TRBV2 with TRBJ1-1, with 7 bases that match TRBD1. Losses at the gene ends were 6 bases for V and 7 bases for J; bases not matched to a gene: 8. This CDR3 comprises 13 residues. CDR1 SNHLY and CDR2 FYNNEI come from the germline V gene. CDR3 loop: CASRRQGSGEAFF. CDR3 coding DNA: TGTGCCAGCAGGCGACAGGGCTCGGGTGAAGCTTTCTTT.

The V gene is TRBV5-4, the J gene TRBJ1-2; D is unresolved. Germline V lookup: CDR1 SGHNT, CDR2 YYREEE (reference sequence). V was shortened by 4 bases and J by 0 bases, with 10 bases between the two germline ends. CDR3 length equals 14 residues. CDR3 sequence reads: CASSRQGANYGYTF. The CDR3 region has the DNA TGTGCCAGCAGCCGACAAGGAGCTAACTATGGCTACACCTTC. Combining the CDR3 with reference TRBV5-4 and TRBJ1-2 gives the whole variable domain ETGVTQSPTHLIKTRGQQVTLRCSSQSGHNTVSWYQQALGQGPQFIFQYYREEENGRGNFPPRFSGLQFPNYSSELNVNALELDDSALYLCASSRQGANYGYTFGSGTRLTVV.

The rearrangement joins TRBV29-1 to TRBJ2-7, with TRBD2 matching over 13 bases. Germline CDR1 is SQVTM and CDR2 is ANQGSEA. There are 14 residues in the CDR3. V dropped 6 bases and J dropped 5; count of bases not matched to a gene: 7. This CDR3 is CSVGGLAGLDEQYF. The CDR3 DNA is TGCAGCGTAGGGGGACTAGCGGGACTCGACGAGCAGTACTTC.

The gene calls are TRBV7-8 and TRBJ2-1, with TRBD2 identical over 13 bases. CDR3 length: 18 amino acids. CDR1 and CDR2 from the germline V gene are SGHVS and FQNEAQ. The V and J ends lost 1 base and 2 bases, in that order; junction bases with no gene match: 5. The CDR3 DNA follows: TGTGCCAGCAGCTTAGAACTAGCGGGAGGGTGGACCTACAATGAGCAGTTCTTC. Its protein product is CASSLELAGGWTYNEQFF.

The DNA for the CDR3 is TGCGCCAGCAGCCAAGCCCCCGGGACAGGCTATGGCTACACCTTC. The encoded protein is CASSQAPGTGYGYTF. The chain employs TRBV4-3 and TRBJ1-2; the match to TRBD1 covers 8 bases. The V gene end was trimmed by 1 base and the J gene end by 4 bases; junction bases not matched to a gene: 5. The CDR3 spans 15 residues. Germline CDR1 reads LGHNA; CDR2 reads YSLEER.

The J gene is TRBJ2-3, the V gene TRBV5-1, with 10 positions matching TRBD2. The V gene's germline CDR1 is SGHRS and CDR2 YFSETQ. With V trimmed by 0 bases and J by 1 base, 8 bases remained unmatched. This CDR3 is 18 amino acids long. CDR3 protein: CASSLGGLAVQRTDTQYF. The CDR3, as DNA: TGCGCCAGCAGCTTGGGAGGACTAGCGGTCCAGCGCACAGATACGCAGTATTTT.

The rearrangement joins TRBV20-1 to TRBJ2-1; no firm D call. This CDR3 is built from 11 residues. Trimming took 5 bases from V and 10 from J, leaving 12 bases between them. Germline-derived CDR1 and CDR2 are DFQATT and SNEGSKA (reference sequence). CDR3 in DNA: TGCAGTGCTTCAAGCCTCCAGGAGCAGTTCTTC. This gives the protein CSASSLQEQFF.

V and J are TRBV4-2 and TRBJ1-4; no clear D gene. With 0 bases removed from V and 8 bases from J, the gap between germline ends came to 4 bases. The CDR3 is 12 amino acids. CDR1 LGHNA and CDR2 YNFKEQ come from the germline V gene. In DNA, the CDR3 is TGTGCCAGCAGCCAAGATACGGAAAAACTGTTTTTT. Its protein is CASSQDTEKLFF.

This chain links TRBV7-3 with TRBJ2-1; 13 positions agree with TRBD2. V lost 6 bases and J lost 5; bases outside the gene matches: 4. Germline CDR1 is SGHTA and CDR2 is FQGTGA. The CDR3 consists of 15 residues. The CDR3 reads CASRETSGRNNEQFF. The DNA for the CDR3 is TGTGCCAGCAGAGAGACTAGCGGGAGGAACAATGAGCAGTTCTTC.

V is TRBV5-1 and J is TRBJ2-7, with a possible D match to TRBD1 (7 bases). The CDR3 sequence is 15 residues long. V shed 4 bases and J shed 3 bases, with 17 bases lying between them. Germline V lookup: CDR1 SGHRS, CDR2 YFSETQ. CDR3 in DNA: TGCGCCAGCAGCCTCCCCCGGCAGGGGGGCTACGAGCAGTACTTC. Residues: CASSLPRQGGYEQYF.

The chain combines TRBV9 with TRBJ1-3; D might be TRBD1 (6 bases). The CDR3 sequence is 20 residues long. The V end lost 2 bases, the J end lost 4 bases, and 28 bases lay between the germline ends. Germline-derived CDR1 and CDR2 are SGDLS and YYNGEE. The CDR3 protein is CASSVVCPLLNRVLGNTIYF. In nucleotides, the CDR3 is TGTGCCAGCAGCGTCGTTTGTCCTCTCCTCAACAGGGTTCTGGGAAACACCATATATTTT. Using reference TRBV9 and TRBJ1-3 for the parts outside the CDR3, the full variable domain is DSGVTQTPKHLITATGQRVTLRCSPRSGDLSVYWYQQSLDQGLQFLIQYYNGEERAKGNILERFSAQQFPDLHSELNLSSLELGDSALYFCASSVVCPLLNRVLGNTIYFGEGSWLTVV.

The table lists this clone with a few counts. The gene calls are TRBV30 and TRBJ2-7; possibly TRBD1 for D (6 bases). V was pared by 5 bases and J by 4 bases, with 15 bases between. From germline, CDR1 is GTSNPN and CDR2 SVGIG (reference sequence). CDR3 length equals 13 residues. CDR3 in amino acids: CAWVQGRGYEQYF. In DNA form, the CDR3 reads TGTGCCTGGGTCCAGGGCAGGGGTTACGAGCAGTACTTC.

The chain carries TRBV30 and TRBJ1-6, with 8 bases fitting TRBD1. V was pared by 1 base and J by 2 bases, with 4 bases of the junction left unmatched. Germline CDR1 reads GTSNPN; CDR2 reads SVGIG (reference sequence). This CDR3 comprises 16 residues. CDR3: CAWSAQGAPYNSPLHF. CDR3 nucleotide sequence: TGTGCCTGGAGTGCTCAGGGGGCCCCCTATAATTCACCCCTCCACTTT.

This clone is medium-sized within its sample. The genes are TRBV5-4 and TRBJ1-4, with D possibly matching TRBD1 (5 bases). CDR1 and CDR2 from the germline V gene are SGHNT and YYREEE (reference sequence). The CDR3 totals 15 residues. The germline V and J ends were trimmed by 3 bases and 8 bases, with 17 bases remaining between them. The CDR3 DNA sequence: TGTGCCAGCAGCTCAGGAGTTGGGGGGAACGAAAAACTGTTTTTT. Translation gives CASSSGVGGNEKLFF.

The V and J genes are TRBV7-8 and TRBJ2-1; 15 nucleotides align to TRBD2. The CDR3 has 15 amino acids. The V and J ends lost 3 bases and 15 bases, in that order; junction bases with no gene match: 9. Germline V lookup: CDR1 SGHVS, CDR2 FQNEAQ. In DNA, the CDR3 is TGTGCCAGCAGCTTGGCCGGGACTAGCGGGGGGAGCAGGTTCTTC. Amino acids: CASSLAGTSGGSRFF. Together with reference TRBV7-8 and TRBJ2-1, the CDR3 gives the full variable domain: GAGVSQSPRYKVAKRGQDVALRCDPISGHVSLFWYQQALGQGPEFLTYFQNEAQLDKSGLPSDRFFAERPEGSVSTLKIQRTQQEDSAVYLCASSLAGTSGGSRFFGPGTRLTVL.